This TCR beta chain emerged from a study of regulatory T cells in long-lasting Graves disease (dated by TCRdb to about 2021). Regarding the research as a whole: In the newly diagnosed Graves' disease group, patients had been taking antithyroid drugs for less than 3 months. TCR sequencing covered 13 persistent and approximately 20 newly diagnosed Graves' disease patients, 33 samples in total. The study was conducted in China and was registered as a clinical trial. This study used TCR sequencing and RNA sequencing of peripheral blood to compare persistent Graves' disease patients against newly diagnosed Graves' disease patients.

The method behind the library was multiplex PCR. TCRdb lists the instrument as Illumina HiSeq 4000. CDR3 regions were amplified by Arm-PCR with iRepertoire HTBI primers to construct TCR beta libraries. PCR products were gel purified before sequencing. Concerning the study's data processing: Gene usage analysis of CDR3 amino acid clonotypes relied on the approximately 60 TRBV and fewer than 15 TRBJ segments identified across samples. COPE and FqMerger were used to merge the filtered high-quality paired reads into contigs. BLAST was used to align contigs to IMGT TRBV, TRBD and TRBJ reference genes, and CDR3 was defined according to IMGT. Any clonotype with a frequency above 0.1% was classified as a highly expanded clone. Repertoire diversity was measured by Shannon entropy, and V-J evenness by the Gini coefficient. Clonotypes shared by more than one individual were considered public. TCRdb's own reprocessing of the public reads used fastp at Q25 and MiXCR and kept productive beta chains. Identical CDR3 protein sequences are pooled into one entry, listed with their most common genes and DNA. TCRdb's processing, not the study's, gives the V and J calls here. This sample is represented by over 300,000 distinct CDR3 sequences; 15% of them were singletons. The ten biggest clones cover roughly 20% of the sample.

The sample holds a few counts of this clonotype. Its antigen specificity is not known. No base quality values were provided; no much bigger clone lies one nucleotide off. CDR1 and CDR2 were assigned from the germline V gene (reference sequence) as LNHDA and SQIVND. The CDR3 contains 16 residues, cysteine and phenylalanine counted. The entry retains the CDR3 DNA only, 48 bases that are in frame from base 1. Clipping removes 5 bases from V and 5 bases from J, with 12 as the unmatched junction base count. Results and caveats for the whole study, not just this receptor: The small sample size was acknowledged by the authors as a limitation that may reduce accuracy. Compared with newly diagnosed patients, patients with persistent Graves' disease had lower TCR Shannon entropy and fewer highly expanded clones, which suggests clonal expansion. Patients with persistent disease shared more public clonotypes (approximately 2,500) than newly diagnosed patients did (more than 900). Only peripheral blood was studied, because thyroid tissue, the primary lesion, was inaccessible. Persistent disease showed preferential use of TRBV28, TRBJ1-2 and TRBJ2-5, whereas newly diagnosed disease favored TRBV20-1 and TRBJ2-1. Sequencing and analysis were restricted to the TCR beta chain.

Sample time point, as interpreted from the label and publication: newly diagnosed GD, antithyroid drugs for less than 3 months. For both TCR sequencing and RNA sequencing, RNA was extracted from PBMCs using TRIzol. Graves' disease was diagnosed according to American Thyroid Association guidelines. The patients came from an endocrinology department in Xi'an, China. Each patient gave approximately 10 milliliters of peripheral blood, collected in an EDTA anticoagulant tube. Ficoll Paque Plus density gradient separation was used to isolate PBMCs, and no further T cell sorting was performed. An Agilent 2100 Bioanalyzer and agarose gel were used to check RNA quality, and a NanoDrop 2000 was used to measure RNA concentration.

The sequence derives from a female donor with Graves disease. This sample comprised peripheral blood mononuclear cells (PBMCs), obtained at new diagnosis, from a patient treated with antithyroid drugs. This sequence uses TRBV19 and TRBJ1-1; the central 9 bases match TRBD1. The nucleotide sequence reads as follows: TGTGCCAGTAGTCCGGTAGGGACAGGGTTAACTACTGAAGCTTTCTTT. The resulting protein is CASSPVGTGLTTEAFF.